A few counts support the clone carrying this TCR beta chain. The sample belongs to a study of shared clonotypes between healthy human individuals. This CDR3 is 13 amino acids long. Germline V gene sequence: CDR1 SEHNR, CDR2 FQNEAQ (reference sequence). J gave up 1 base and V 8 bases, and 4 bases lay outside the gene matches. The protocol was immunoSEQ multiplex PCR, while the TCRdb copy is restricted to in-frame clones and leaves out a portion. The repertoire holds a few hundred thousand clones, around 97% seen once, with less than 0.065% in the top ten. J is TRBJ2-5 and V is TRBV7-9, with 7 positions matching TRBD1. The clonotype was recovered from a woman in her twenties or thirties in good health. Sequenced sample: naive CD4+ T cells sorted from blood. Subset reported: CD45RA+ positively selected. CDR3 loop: CASGTAAQETQYF. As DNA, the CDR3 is TGTGCCAGCGGGACAGCGGCCCAAGAGACCCAGTACTTC.